This T cell receptor (beta chain) was obtained from a study of CD8 T cell repertoires and HIV-1 epitope variants (dated by TCRdb to about 2020). Regarding the research as a whole: In separate culture wells, T cells were stimulated with each of twenty-five peptides that represented autologous and known Gag and Nef epitope variants. An aliquot of 1M T cells was set aside as an uncultured baseline condition, separate from the approximately 83 T cell cultures. A total of over 65 T cell cultures were run, with each culture condition done in triplicate except for one peptide, which was done in duplicate. The control conditions were a CMV, EBV and flu peptide pool, the Ebola AY9 epitope as a negative control, and a well with no peptide. Cultures were maintained for 10 days in IMDM with gentamicin, and half-media changes adding IL-2, IL-7 and IL-15 were performed on days 3 and 7. Tested epitopes included three Gag epitope families and Nef HW9 and YT9. T cells were enriched using the EasySep Human T Cell Enrichment Kit and then co-cultured with an equal number of autologous T cell-negative cells acting as antigen-presenting cells. Results the study describes overall, beyond this receptor: Five or six clonotypes recognized the Nef KF9 family and one the HW9 family, with no responses to the TAALDMSHF plasma variant. Of the nine antigen-specific TCR beta clonotypes identified, roughly six appeared cross-reactive for autologous or known escape epitope variants. Only TCR beta chains were identified by the assay, and proliferation to antigen, not T cell function or cytokine profile, was indicated.

The germline V gene gives CDR1 as SGHTA and CDR2 as FQGNSA. V is pruned by 2 bases and J by 5 bases, leaving 8 bases of the junction without a gene match. From the cysteine through the phenylalanine, the CDR3 covers 15 amino acids. Kept here is only the CDR3 DNA, which spans 45 bases and is read in frame from base 1. Sequencing of TCR beta CDR3 regions was performed at survey depth on the immunoSEQ platform. The QIAamp DNA micro kit was used to extract genomic DNA from every cultured and uncultured CD8+ T cell population. Regarding the original processing steps: Any sample with under 5,000 productive reads was excluded, and this exclusion removed about 7% of the 75 cultures stimulated with HIV peptides. Sequences were trimmed to CDR3 by a MANAFEST web app, and nonproductive sequences, CDR3s under 5 amino acids, and sequences not starting with C or ending with F/W were removed. To count as antigen-specific, a clonotype had to be expanded in at least 2 of 3 replicates compared with the no-peptide control at FDR 0.01, and only within one epitope family. Specific clonotypes also needed at least fivefold higher frequency than in wells stimulated with peptides from other epitope families. TCRdb obtained this table from immuneACCESS and retained in-frame rearrangements with V and J assigned. These tables miss some clones; where compared with another copy, unresolved V genes account for less than half of the shortfall, and the remainder is unexplained. The V and J calls and clone size come from that table; D and trimming were worked out from the DNA. The sample yields under 6,000 clones; 66% were counted once. The top ten clones comprise around 43% of the sample.

On this clone itself: This clone's antigen is unknown. Base qualities are not at hand, and no much larger clone is one base apart.

The EasySep Human CD8+ T Cell Enrichment Kit was used on day 10 to isolate CD8+ T cells from every culture. The chain uses TRBV7-2 and TRBJ2-7; 8 bases in the junction line up with TRBD2. The clonotype originates from a male donor with HIV. The sequencing input was cultured CD8+ T cells derived from PBMCs. The DNA reads TGTGCCAGCAGCTTAATAAGCGGGAGTTCTCACGAGCAGTACTTC. It translates as CASSLISGSSHEQYF.